The clone carrying this T cell receptor (beta chain) was counted a single time. A read error may be the cause here, since a much bigger clone is one base away. This sample was taken from a study of shared clonotypes between healthy human individuals. Study-wide background: Every donor yielded three CD4 naive, three CD4 memory, two CD8 naive and one CD8 memory plate.

Donors, without exception, were Caucasian adults residing in Nashville, Tennessee. The CDR3 is 14 amino acids. Germline lookup yields CDR1 SNHLY and CDR2 FYNNEI. Sequencing was at deep level. Sequenced by immunoSEQ multiplex PCR; TCRdb stores in-frame clones only, minus some. The top ten hold approximately 0.9% of the sample, which has around 990,000 clones, 60% to 85% seen once. The source of this sequence is a man between 18 and 29 years old in good health. Some clones in this sample may be carry-over from other donors' samples. V is TRBV2 and J is TRBJ2-2; D is possibly TRBD2 (5 bases). Sequencing used memory CD4+ T cells from PBMCs. Subset meaning: CD45RA-negative fraction. The DNA for the CDR3 is TGTGCCAGCAGTAGACTAACGAACACCGGGGAGCTGTCTTTT. This encodes CASSRLTNTGELSF.